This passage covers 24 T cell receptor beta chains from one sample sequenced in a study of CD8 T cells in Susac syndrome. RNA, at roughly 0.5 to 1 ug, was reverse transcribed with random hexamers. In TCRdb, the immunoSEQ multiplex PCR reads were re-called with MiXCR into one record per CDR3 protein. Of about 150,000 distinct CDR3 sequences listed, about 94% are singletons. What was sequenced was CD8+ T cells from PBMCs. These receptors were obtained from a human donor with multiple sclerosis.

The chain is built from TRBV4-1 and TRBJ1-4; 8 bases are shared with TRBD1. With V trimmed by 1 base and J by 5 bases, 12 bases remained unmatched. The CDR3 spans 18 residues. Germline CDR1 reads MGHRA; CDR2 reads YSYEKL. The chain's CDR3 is CASSQVIAIDRGNEKLFF. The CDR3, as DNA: TGCGCCAGCAGCCAAGTCATAGCCATAGACAGGGGAAATGAAAAACTGTTTTTT.

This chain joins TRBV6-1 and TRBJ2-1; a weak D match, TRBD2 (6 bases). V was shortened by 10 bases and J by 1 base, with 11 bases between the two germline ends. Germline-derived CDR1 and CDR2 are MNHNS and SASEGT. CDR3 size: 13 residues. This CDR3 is CATREKSYNEQFF. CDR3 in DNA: TGTGCCACCCGGGAGAAGTCCTACAATGAGCAGTTCTTC.

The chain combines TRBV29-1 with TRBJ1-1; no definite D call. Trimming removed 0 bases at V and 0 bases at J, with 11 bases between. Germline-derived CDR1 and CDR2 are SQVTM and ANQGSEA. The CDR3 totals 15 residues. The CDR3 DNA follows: TGCAGCGTTGAAGATCGGCGGGGTATGAACACTGAAGCTTTCTTT. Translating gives CSVEDRRGMNTEAFF.

In nucleotides, the CDR3 is TGTGCCAGCAGTGAAAGGGCAGGCTATGGCTACACCTTC. Protein sequence: CASSERAGYGYTF. The rearrangement joins TRBV6-4 to TRBJ1-2; no firm D call. With 3 bases removed from V and 4 bases from J, the gap between germline ends came to 9 bases. Germline CDR1 MRHNA, CDR2 SNTAGT. The CDR3 runs 13 residues.

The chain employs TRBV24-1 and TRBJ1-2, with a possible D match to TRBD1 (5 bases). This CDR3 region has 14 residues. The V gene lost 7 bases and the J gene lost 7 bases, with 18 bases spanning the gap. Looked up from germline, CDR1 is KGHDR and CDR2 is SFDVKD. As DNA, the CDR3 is TGTGCCACCAGCGGACATAACCCGAAAATTGGCTACACCTTC. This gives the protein CATSGHNPKIGYTF.

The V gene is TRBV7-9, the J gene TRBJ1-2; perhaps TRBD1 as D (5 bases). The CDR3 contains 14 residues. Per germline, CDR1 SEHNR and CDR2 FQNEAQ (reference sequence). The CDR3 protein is CATPGGTHSYGYTF. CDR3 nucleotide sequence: TGTGCGACCCCCGGGGGTACTCACTCCTATGGCTACACCTTC.

CDR3 region: CASSQLSNQPQHF. The CDR3 DNA is TGCGCCAGCAGCCAACTGTCTAATCAGCCCCAGCATTTT. The chain carries TRBV4-1 and TRBJ1-5; no firm D call. Trimming took 2 bases from V and 4 from J, leaving 6 bases between them. CDR3 length: 13 residues. The germline CDR1 and CDR2 sequences are MGHRA and YSYEKL.

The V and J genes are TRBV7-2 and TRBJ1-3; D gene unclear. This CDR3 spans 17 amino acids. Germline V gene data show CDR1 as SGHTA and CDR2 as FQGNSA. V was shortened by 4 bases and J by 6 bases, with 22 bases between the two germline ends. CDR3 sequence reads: CASSYYEIVTQPNTIYF. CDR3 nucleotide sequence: TGTGCCAGCAGCTATTATGAGATCGTGACACAACCAAACACCATATATTTT.

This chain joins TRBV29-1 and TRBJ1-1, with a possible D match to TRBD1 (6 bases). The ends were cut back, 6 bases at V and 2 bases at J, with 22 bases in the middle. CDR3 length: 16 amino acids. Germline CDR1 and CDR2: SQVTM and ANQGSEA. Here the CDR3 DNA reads TGCAGCGTCGAGGGGGGGGCTAATAGAGAAAACACTGAAGCTTTCTTT. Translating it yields CSVEGGANRENTEAFF.

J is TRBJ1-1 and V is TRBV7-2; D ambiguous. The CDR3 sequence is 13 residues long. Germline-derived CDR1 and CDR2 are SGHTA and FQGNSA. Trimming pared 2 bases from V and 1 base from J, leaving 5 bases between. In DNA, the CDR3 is TGTGCCAGCAGCTTATATGAGAACACTGAAGCTTTCTTT. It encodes CASSLYENTEAFF.

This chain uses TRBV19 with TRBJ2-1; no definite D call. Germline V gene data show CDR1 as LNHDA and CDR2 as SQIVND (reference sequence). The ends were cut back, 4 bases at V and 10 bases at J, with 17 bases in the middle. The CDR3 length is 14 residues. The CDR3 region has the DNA TGTGCCAGTAGTACTCGGTCAGGCGGCGACGAGCAGTTCTTC. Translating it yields CASSTRSGGDEQFF.

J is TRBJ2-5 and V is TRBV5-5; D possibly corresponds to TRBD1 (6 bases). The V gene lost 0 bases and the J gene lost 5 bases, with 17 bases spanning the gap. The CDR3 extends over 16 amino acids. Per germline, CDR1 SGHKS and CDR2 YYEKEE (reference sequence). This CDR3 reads CASSLEVQGLRETQYF. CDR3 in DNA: TGTGCCAGCAGCTTGGAGGTACAGGGTCTACGGGAGACCCAGTACTTC. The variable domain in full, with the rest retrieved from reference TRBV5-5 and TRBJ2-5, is DAGVTQSPTHLIKTRGQQVTLRCSPISGHKSVSWYQQVLGQGPQFIFQYYEKEERGRGNFPDRFSARQFPNYSSELNVNALLLGDSALYLCASSLEVQGLRETQYFGPGTRLLVL.

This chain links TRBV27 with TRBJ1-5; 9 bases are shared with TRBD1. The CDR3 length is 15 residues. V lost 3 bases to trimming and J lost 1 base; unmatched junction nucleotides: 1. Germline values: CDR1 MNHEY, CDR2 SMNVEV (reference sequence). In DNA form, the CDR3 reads TGTGCCAGCAGTTTCGGGACAGGGAGCAATCAGCCCCAGCATTTT. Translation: CASSFGTGSNQPQHF.

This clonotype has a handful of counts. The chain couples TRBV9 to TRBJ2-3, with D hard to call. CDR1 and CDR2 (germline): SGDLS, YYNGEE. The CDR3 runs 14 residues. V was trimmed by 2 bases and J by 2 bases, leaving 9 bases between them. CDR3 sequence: CASSVAGYTDTQYF. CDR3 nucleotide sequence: TGTGCCAGCAGCGTTGCAGGTTACACAGATACGCAGTATTTT.

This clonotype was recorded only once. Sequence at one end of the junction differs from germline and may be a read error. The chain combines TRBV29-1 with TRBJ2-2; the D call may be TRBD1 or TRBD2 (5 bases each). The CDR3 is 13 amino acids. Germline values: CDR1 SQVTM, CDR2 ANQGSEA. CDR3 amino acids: CSVQQENTGELLF. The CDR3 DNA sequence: TGCAGCGTTCAACAGGAAAACACCGGGGAGCTGCTTTTT.

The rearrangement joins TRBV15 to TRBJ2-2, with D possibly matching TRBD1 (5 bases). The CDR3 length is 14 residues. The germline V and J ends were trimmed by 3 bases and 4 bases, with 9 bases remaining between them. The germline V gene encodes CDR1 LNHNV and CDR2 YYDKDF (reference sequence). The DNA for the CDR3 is TGTGCCACCAGCAGTCACAGGCCCACCGGGGAGCTGTTTTTT. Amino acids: CATSSHRPTGELFF.

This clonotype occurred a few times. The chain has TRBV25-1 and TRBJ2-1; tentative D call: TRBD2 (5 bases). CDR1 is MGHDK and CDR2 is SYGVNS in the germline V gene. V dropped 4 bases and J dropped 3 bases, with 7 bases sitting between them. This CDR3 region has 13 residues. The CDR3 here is CASSAGLYNEQFF. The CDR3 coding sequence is TGTGCCAGCAGTGCCGGACTCTACAATGAGCAGTTCTTC.

The CDR3 sequence is CAITQRGNTGELFF. The CDR3 region has the DNA TGTGCCATCACCCAGCGAGGAAACACCGGGGAGCTGTTTTTT. V is TRBV10-3 and J is TRBJ2-2; D call uncertain. With 7 bases removed from V and 2 bases from J, the gap between germline ends came to 11 bases. CDR1 ENHRY and CDR2 SYGVKD come from the germline V gene. CDR3 length: 14 residues.

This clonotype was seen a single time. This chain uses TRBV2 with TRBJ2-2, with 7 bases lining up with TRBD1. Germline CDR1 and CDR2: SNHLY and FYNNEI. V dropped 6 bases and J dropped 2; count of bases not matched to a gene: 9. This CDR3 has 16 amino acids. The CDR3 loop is CASRNAGTANTGELFF. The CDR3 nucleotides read TGTGCCAGCAGGAATGCCGGGACAGCAAACACCGGGGAGCTGTTTTTT.

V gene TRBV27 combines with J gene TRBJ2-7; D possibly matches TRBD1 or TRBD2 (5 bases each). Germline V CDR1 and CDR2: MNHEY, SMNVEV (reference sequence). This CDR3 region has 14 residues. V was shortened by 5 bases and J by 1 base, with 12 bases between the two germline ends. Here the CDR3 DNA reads TGTGCCAGCAGTAGAGTAGAGGGGTCCTACGAGCAGTACTTC. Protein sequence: CASSRVEGSYEQYF.

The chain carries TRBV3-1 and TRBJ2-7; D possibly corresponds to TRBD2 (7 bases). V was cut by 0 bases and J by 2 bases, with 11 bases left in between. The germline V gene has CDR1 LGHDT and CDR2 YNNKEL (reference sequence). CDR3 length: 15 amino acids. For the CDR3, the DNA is TGTGCCAGCAGCCAAGATGGGGAGGGGGCCTACGAGCAGTACTTC. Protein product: CASSQDGEGAYEQYF.

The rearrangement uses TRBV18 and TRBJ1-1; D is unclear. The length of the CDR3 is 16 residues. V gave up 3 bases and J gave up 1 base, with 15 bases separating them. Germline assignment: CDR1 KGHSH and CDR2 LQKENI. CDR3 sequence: CASSPRAGWANTEAFF. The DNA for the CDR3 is TGTGCCAGCTCACCGCGGGCTGGGTGGGCGAACACTGAAGCTTTCTTT. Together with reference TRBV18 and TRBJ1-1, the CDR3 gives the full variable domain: NAGVMQNPRHLVRRRGQEARLRCSPMKGHSHVYWYRQLPEEGLKFMVYLQKENIIDESGMPKERFSAEFPKEGPSILRIQQVVRGDSAAYFCASSPRAGWANTEAFFGQGTRLTVV.

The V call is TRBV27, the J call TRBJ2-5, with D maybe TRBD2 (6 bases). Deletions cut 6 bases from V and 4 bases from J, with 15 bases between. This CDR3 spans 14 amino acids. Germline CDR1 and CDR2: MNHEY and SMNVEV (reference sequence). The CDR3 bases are TGTGCCAGCAGCCGCCCGGGGGTGGCAGAGACCCAGTACTTC. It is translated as CASSRPGVAETQYF.

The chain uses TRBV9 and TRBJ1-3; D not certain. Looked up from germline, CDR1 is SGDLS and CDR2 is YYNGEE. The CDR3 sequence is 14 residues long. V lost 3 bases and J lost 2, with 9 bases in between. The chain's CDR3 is CASSGRTTGNTIYF. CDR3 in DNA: TGTGCCAGCAGCGGGCGGACCACTGGAAACACCATATATTTT.